One and the same sample provided the 10 T cell receptor beta chains below, sequenced in a study of T cell repertoires in cytomegalovirus infection. These TCRs' antigens remain unknown. TCRdb re-called the reads with MiXCR, one entry per CDR3 protein. The data show approximately 910,000 distinct CDR3 sequences, around 30% seen once. The input for sequencing was cultured CD8+ T cells from PBMCs, taken from culture after CMV antigen stimulation. These receptors all stem from a human donor in good health (CMV status not recorded). Some clones in this sample may be carry-over from other donors' samples.

CDR3 region: CASSDSRGQGVVNKPQHF. The CDR3 nucleotides read TGTGCCAGCAGCGATTCCCGCGGACAGGGGGTGGTTAATAAGCCCCAGCATTTT. The chain couples TRBV7-9 to TRBJ1-5; 10 bases match TRBD1. J was trimmed by 8 bases and V by 5 bases; bases with no gene match: 18. CDR3 size: 18 residues. Germline assignment: CDR1 SEHNR and CDR2 FQNEAQ (reference sequence). The full variable domain, rest sourced from reference TRBV7-9 and TRBJ1-5, is DTGVSQNPRHKITKRGQNVTFRCDPISEHNRLYWYRQTLGQGPEFLTYFQNEAQLEKSRLLSDRFSAERPKGSFSTLEIQRTEQGDSAMYLCASSDSRGQGVVNKPQHFGDGTRLSIL.

This clonotype was picked up a small number of times. The V call is TRBV14, the J call TRBJ1-2; D ambiguous. The CDR3 runs 12 residues. V lost 2 bases and J lost 4, with 5 bases in between. Germline CDR1 and CDR2: SGHDN and FVKESK. CDR3 sequence (DNA): TGTGCCAGCAGCCAACGGAGCTATGGCTACACCTTC. The encoded protein is CASSQRSYGYTF.

This clonotype was recorded a few times. The V and J genes are TRBV12-3 or TRBV12-4 and TRBJ2-7; 9 bases agree with TRBD1. Losses at the gene ends were 6 bases for V and 4 bases for J; bases not matched to a gene: 7. CDR3 length: 14 amino acids. Here the CDR3 DNA reads TGTGCCAGCAGCCGACAGGACAGGGGTTACGAGCAGTACTTC. It is translated as CASSRQDRGYEQYF.

This clonotype has more than one count but fewer than ten. The chain combines TRBV19 with TRBJ2-7; TRBD2 matches at 8 bases. V shed 3 bases, J shed 7 bases, and the junction held 14 bases outside the gene matches. The CDR3 contains 16 residues. Germline V gene lookup returns CDR1 LNHDA and CDR2 SQIVND (reference sequence). The CDR3 coding sequence is TGTGCCAGTAGTATTCAACCGGGGGGGCCAGTGAGGGAGCAGTACTTC. As protein: CASSIQPGGPVREQYF.

The rearrangement joins TRBV7-6 to TRBJ1-6; TRBD1 matches at 7 bases. The CDR3 has 17 residues. J lost 6 bases, V lost 1 base, and 9 bases had no gene match. Germline CDR1 reads SGHVS; CDR2 reads FNYEAQ. This CDR3 reads CASSLGHYNRGNSPLHF. The CDR3 region has the DNA TGTGCCAGCAGCTTAGGTCATTACAACAGGGGTAATTCACCCCTCCACTTT.

Notes on this clonotype: Possible read error: a much larger clone is one base away. The rearrangement uses TRBV6-6 and TRBJ2-5; a possible D gene is TRBD1 (6 bases). Germline CDR1 MNHNY, CDR2 SVGAGI (reference sequence). CDR3 length: 13 amino acids. V dropped 4 bases and J dropped 1 base, with 7 bases sitting between them. The CDR3, as DNA: TGTGCCAGCAGTTGGACAGCCCAAGAGACCCAGTACTTC. Its protein is CASSWTAQETQYF.

The chain couples TRBV9 to TRBJ1-4; possible D gene TRBD1, 6 bases. Germline V gives CDR1 SGDLS, CDR2 YYNGEE. The CDR3 contains 15 residues. V lost 0 bases, J lost 8 bases, and 14 bases lay in between. The CDR3 spells CASSVEPGQTEKLFF. In nucleotides, the CDR3 is TGTGCCAGCAGCGTAGAACCCGGACAGACGGAAAAACTGTTTTTT.

In the case of this clonotype: A junction boundary mismatches the germline segment, possibly from a read error. V and J are TRBV19 and TRBJ1-2; D gene uncertain. Germline V gives CDR1 LNHDA, CDR2 SQIVND (reference sequence). The CDR3 is made up of 13 amino acids. The DNA of the CDR3 is TGTGCCAGTAGTATAAGCCGGAGCTATGGCTACCCCTTC. Residues: CASSISRSYGYPF.

This clonotype has only a few counts. This chain joins TRBV11-1 and TRBJ2-3; D possibly corresponds to TRBD2 (5 bases). CDR1 is SGHAT and CDR2 is FQDESV in the germline V gene (reference sequence). This CDR3 contains 13 residues. V shed 4 bases and J shed 11 bases, with 16 bases lying between them. The CDR3 DNA reads TGTGCCAGCAGCTCCATACGGGAAGCCCGGCAGTATTTT. This gives the protein CASSSIREARQYF.

The rearrangement links TRBV14 to TRBJ2-1; D is ambiguous. Germline CDR1 and CDR2: SGHDN and FVKESK. The CDR3 spans 14 residues. V gave up 0 bases and J gave up 10 bases, with 13 bases separating them. The CDR3 here is CASSQDFWEPEQFF. The CDR3 coding sequence is TGTGCCAGCAGCCAAGATTTCTGGGAACCCGAGCAGTTCTTC.